This TCR beta chain was captured by sequencing in a study of synovial regulatory T cells in juvenile arthritis. Matched peripheral blood accompanied the synovial fluid taken from each patient with active arthritis. The approximately 11 donors had active juvenile idiopathic arthritis, with 3 polyarticular and 8 oligoarticular cases. Median disease duration was about 7 years, range 0.2-19.1. Overall study findings and caveats: iaTreg cells shared more CDR3 sequences with synovial Tregs than other blood Tregs did. Largely private between patients, iaTreg TCR repertoires showed partial overlap with synovial Teff and blood CPL repertoires.

This clone shows up as medium-sized (0.01 to 0.1%) by frequency. Its antigen is currently unknown. The assay was immunoSEQ multiplex PCR, and TCRdb's table has in-frame clones only and misses some. This sample lists 2,000 to 2,500 clones; its ten largest clones have 21%. The germline gives CDR1 LNHDA, CDR2 SQIVND (reference sequence). The CDR3 contains 14 residues. Nucleotide data are not available. Sequencing was carried out using Treg cells from the synovium. The chain combines TRBV19 with TRBJ1-2; the TRBD1 assignment by TCRdb is unverifiable without DNA. The sequence was obtained from a donor between 2 and 29 years old with juvenile idiopathic arthritis. The CDR3 loop is CASSKGQPYYGYTF.